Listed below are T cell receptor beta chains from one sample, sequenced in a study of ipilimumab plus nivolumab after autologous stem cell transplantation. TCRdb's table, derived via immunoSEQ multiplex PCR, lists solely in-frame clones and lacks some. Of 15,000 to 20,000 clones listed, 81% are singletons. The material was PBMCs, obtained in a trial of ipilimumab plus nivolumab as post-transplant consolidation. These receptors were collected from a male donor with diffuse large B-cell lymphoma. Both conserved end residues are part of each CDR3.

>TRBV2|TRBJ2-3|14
CASTQGGAKDTQYF
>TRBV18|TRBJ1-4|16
CASSSSAGRLGEKLFF
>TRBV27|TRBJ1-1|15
CASRYVGYMNTEAFF
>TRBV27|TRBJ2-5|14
CASSSGGSFGTQYF
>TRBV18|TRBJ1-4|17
CASSLTGGLATNEKLFF
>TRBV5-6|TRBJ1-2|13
CASSLIWEDGYTF
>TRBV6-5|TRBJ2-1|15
CASTRATGRYNEQFF
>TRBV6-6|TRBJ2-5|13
CASKRDSGETQYF
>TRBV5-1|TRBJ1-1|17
CASSLAIMDRQYTEAFF
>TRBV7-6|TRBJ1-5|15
CASSRGTGDNQPQHF
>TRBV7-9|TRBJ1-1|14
CASSLPSRGAEAFF
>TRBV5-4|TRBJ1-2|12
CASSQGTGGYTF
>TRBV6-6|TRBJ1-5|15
CASTIGGGGNQPQHF
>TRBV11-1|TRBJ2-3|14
CASSPMLAGDTQYF
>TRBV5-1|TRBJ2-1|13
CASSLSEANEQFF
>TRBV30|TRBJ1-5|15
CAWSPRELIYQPQHF
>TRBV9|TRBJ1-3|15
CASSERQGAGNTIYF
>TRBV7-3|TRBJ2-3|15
CASSLGLAGADTQYF
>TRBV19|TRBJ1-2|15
CASSIVGGQNYGYTF
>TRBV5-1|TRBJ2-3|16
CASSKEALQGSDTQYF
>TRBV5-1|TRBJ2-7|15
CASSLNLGGYGEQYF
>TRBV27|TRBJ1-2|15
CASSSLLQGYVGYTF
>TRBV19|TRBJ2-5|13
CASSWGGGETQYF
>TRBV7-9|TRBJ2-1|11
CASSSWVTSVF
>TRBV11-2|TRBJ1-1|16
CASTHNGGRPNTEAFF
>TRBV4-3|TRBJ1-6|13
CASSQVKGSPLHF
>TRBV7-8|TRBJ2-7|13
CASWGGATHEQYF
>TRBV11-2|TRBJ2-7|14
CASSPSSGSYEQYF
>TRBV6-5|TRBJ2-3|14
CASTQRGGTDTQYF
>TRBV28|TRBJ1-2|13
CASSLQGADGYTF
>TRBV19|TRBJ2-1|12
CAPLGPYNEQFF
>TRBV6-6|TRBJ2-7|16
CASSSSGTHSSYEQYF
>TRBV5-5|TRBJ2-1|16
CASSPGARGWRNEQFF
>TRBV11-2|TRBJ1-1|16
CASRPPGRGGGTEAFF
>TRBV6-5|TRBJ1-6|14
CASSIYSFNSPLHF
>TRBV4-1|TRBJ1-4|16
CASSQDGDSLNEKLFF
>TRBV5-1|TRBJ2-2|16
CASSVTVGANTGELFF
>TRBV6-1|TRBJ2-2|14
CASSEQGFTGELFF
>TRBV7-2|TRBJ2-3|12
CASSRLTDTQYF
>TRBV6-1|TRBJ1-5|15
CASSDQTIGAQPQHF
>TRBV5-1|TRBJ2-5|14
CASSLRLGQETQYF
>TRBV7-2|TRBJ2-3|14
CASSGAPTQDTQYF
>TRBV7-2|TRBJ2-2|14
CASSFSPGPGELFF
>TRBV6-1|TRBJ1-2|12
CASTSDRPGYTF
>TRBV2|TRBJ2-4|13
CASRTGGRNIQYF
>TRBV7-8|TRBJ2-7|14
CASSRSGGLYEQYF
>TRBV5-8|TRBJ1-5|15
CASSLQGYSNQPQHF
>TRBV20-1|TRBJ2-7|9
CRKTEQVNF
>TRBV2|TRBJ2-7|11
CASSNSYEQYF
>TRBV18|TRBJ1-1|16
CASSPGQGAGNTEAFF
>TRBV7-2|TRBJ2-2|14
CASGSGGSTGELFF
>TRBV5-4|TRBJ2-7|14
CASSLDRKTYEQYF
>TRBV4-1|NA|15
CASSQGWAGSYEQYF